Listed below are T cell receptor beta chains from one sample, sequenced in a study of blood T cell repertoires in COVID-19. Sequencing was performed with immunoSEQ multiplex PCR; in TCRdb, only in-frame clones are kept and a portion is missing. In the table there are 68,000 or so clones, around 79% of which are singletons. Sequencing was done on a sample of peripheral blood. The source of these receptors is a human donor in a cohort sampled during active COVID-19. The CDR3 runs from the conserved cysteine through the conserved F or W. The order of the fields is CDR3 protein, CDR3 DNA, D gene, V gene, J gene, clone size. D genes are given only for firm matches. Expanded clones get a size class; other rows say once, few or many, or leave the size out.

CASSNRDSDWGNTIYF	TGTGCCAGCAGCAACCGCGACAGCGACTGGGGAAACACCATATATTTT	-	TRBV5-4	TRBJ1-3	-
CASSGKYSSYEQYF	TGTGCCAGCAGTGGGAAGTACAGCTCCTACGAGCAGTACTTC	-	TRBV25-1	TRBJ2-7	-
CASSYSGASYNEQFF	TGTGCCAGCAGTTATAGCGGAGCCTCCTACAATGAGCAGTTCTTC	-	TRBV6-5	TRBJ2-1	-
CASSRGSAEKLFF	TGTGCCAGCAGCCGGGGATCTGCGGAAAAACTGTTTTTT	-	TRBV7-9	TRBJ1-4	-
CASSESGTGGDRYGYTF	TGTGCCAGCAGTGAAAGTGGGACAGGGGGCGACCGCTATGGCTACACCTTC	TRBD1	TRBV6-1	TRBJ1-2	few
CASSNKAGAAYEQYF	TGTGCCAGCAGTAATAAAGCGGGAGCGGCATACGAGCAGTACTTC	TRBD2	TRBV6-5	TRBJ2-7	-
CASSLEQGPTYEQYF	TGTGCCAGCAGCTTAGAGCAGGGTCCCACCTACGAGCAGTACTTC	-	TRBV7-9	TRBJ2-7	-
CASSLSVSGNTIYF	TGTGCCAGCAGCTTATCGGTCTCTGGAAACACCATATATTTT	-	TRBV7-9	TRBJ1-3	-
CSASWAVGWLAGSNEQFF	TGCAGTGCTAGTTGGGCGGTAGGTTGGCTAGCGGGAAGCAATGAGCAGTTCTTC	TRBD2	TRBV20-1	TRBJ2-1	-
CASSFGTYEQYF	TGTGCCAGCAGTTTTGGCACCTACGAGCAGTACTTC	-	TRBV12-3/TRBV12-4	TRBJ2-7	-
CASSKVGAQFF	TGTGCCAGCAGCAAGGTGGGGGCACAGTTCTTC	-	TRBV27	TRBJ2-1	few
CASSPRQVGTYEQYF	TGTGCCAGCAGCCCACGACAGGTTGGGACCTACGAGCAGTACTTC	-	TRBV11-3	TRBJ2-7	-
CASSRNTGQGNSPLHF	TGTGCCAGCAGCCGAAACACTGGACAGGGGAATTCACCCCTCCACTTT	TRBD1	TRBV9	TRBJ1-6	-
CASSISPYEQYF	TGTGCCAGTAGTATTAGTCCCTACGAGCAGTACTTC	-	TRBV19	TRBJ2-7	-
CSASDDSSNQPQHF	TGCAGTGCTAGTGACGACAGTAGCAATCAGCCCCAGCATTTT	-	TRBV20-1	TRBJ1-5	-
CASSDWDSLAYNEKLFF	TGTGCCAGCAGTGATTGGGACTCTCTTGCTTATAATGAAAAACTGTTTTTT	-	TRBV6-1	TRBJ1-4	few
CASGLTLGQAMNTEAFF	TGTGCTAGTGGTTTGACCCTCGGACAGGCTATGAACACTGAAGCTTTCTTT	TRBD1	TRBV12-5	TRBJ1-1	-
CASSPSTGVGGYTF	TGTGCCAGCAGCCCCTCGACAGGGGTGGGCGGCTACACCTTC	TRBD1	TRBV5-6	TRBJ1-2	-
CASNHMVGQRGGEKLFF	TGTGCCAGCAACCACATGGTAGGACAAAGGGGCGGTGAAAAACTGTTTTTT	-	TRBV6-4	TRBJ1-4	-
CASSPLAGRDTQYF	TGTGCCAGCAGCCCGCTAGCGGGACGAGATACGCAGTATTTT	TRBD2	TRBV3-1/TRBV3-2	TRBJ2-3	few
CASSLGQGTYEQYF	TGTGCCAGCAGCTTAGGACAGGGGACCTACGAGCAGTACTTC	TRBD1	TRBV7-2	TRBJ2-7	once
CASSPDRDRNQPQHF	TGTGCCAGCAGTCCAGACAGGGACAGGAATCAGCCCCAGCATTTT	TRBD1	TRBV5-5	TRBJ1-5	-
CASSVDPGRGETQYF	TGTGCCAGCAGCGTAGACCCCGGGAGAGGGGAGACCCAGTACTTC	-	TRBV9	TRBJ2-5	-
CASSLGGQDNSPLHF	TGTGCCAGCAGCTTAGGGGGACAGGATAATTCACCCCTCCACTTT	TRBD1	TRBV7-9	TRBJ1-6	-
CASSLEQGGYTF	TGCGCCAGCAGCTTGGAGCAGGGTGGCTACACCTTC	-	TRBV5-1	TRBJ1-2	-
CASTRDQGGNEQFF	TGCGCCAGCACCCGCGACCAGGGGGGCAATGAGCAGTTCTTC	-	TRBV5-1	TRBJ2-1	-
CASPGGGGGLNGNTIYF	TGCGCCAGCCCTGGTGGGGGCGGGGGGCTTAATGGAAACACCATATATTTT	-	TRBV5-1	TRBJ1-3	-
CASSLSGSAGALYNEQFF	TGTGCCAGCAGCTTAAGTGGCTCTGCGGGAGCCCTCTACAATGAGCAGTTCTTC	TRBD2	TRBV5-4	TRBJ2-1	-
CASSTSVTSYNEQFF	TGTGCCAGCAGTACTAGCGTCACCTCCTACAATGAGCAGTTCTTC	TRBD2	TRBV28	TRBJ2-1	-
CATRGLGGAGELFF	TGTGCCACCCGCGGACTAGGAGGGGCCGGGGAGCTGTTTTTT	TRBD2	TRBV6-5	TRBJ2-2	-
CASRQLGRHEQYF	TGTGCCAGCAGACAACTAGGACGACACGAGCAGTACTTC	-	TRBV7-9	TRBJ2-7	-
CASSTASGTGGELFF	TGTGCCAGCAGCACCGCTAGCGGGACGGGCGGGGAGCTGTTTTTT	TRBD2	TRBV7-3	TRBJ2-2	-
CASSQDSASGREQYF	TGTGCCAGCAGCCAAGACTCGGCTAGCGGGAGAGAGCAGTACTTC	TRBD2	TRBV3-1/TRBV3-2	TRBJ2-7	many
CASSLLRDQPQHF	TGTGCCAGCAGCTTACTGCGGGATCAGCCCCAGCATTTT	-	TRBV7-9	TRBJ1-5	-
CASSRSTGVGDTEAFF	TGTGCCAGCAGCCGGTCCACAGGGGTTGGCGACACTGAAGCTTTCTTT	TRBD1	TRBV11-3	TRBJ1-1	-
CASSLRLRDEKLFF	TGTGCCAGCAGCTTGAGGCTGAGGGATGAAAAACTGTTTTTT	-	TRBV7-8	TRBJ1-4	-
CASSYGGVKDQETQYF	TGCGCCAGCAGCTATGGAGGGGTAAAGGACCAAGAGACCCAGTACTTC	-	TRBV5-1	TRBJ2-5	-
CASSSNRLAVQSYEQYF	TGTGCCAGCAGCTCGAATAGACTAGCAGTACAATCCTACGAGCAGTACTTC	TRBD2	TRBV11-3	TRBJ2-7	-
CASSRSGRAADTQYF	TGTGCCAGCAGCCGTAGCGGGAGGGCCGCTGATACGCAGTATTTT	TRBD2	TRBV11-3	TRBJ2-3	-
CASSHGLERSEQYF	TGCGCCAGCAGCCACGGACTAGAGCGGAGCGAGCAGTACTTC	TRBD2	TRBV5-1	TRBJ2-7	-
CASSPPWAPAITEAFF	TGTGCCAGCAGTCCCCCGTGGGCCCCAGCAATCACTGAAGCTTTCTTT	-	TRBV6-2/TRBV6-3	TRBJ1-1	-
CASSYPLAGEGNEQFF	TGTGCCAGCAGTTACCCCTTAGCGGGAGAAGGAAATGAGCAGTTCTTC	TRBD2	TRBV6-6	TRBJ2-1	-
CATSRDGTDNEQFF	TGTGCCACCAGCAGAGATGGTACAGACAATGAGCAGTTCTTC	-	TRBV15	TRBJ2-1	once